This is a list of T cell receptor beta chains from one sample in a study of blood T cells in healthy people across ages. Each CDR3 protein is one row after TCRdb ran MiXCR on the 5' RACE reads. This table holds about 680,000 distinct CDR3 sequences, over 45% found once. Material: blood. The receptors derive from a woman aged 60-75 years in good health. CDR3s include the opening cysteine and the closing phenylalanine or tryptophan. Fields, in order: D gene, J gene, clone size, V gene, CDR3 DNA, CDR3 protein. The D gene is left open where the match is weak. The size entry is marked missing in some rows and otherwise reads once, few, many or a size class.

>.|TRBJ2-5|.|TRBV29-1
TGCAGCGTTATAATATCCCAAGAGACCCAGTACTTC
CSVIISQETQYF
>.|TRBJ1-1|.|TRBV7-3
TGTGCCAGCAGCTTACAAAGTAACACTGAAGCTTTCTTT
CASSLQSNTEAFF
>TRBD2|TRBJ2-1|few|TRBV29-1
TGCAGCGTTGAAGGGCTCGCGGGAGGTGACTATGAGCAGTTCTTC
CSVEGLAGGDYEQFF
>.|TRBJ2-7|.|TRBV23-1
TGCGCCAGCACCCGGGAGAGCTCCTACGAGCAGTACTTC
CASTRESSYEQYF
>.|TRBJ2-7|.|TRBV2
TGTGCCAGCAGCGTGGGGGTTTACGAGCAGTACTTC
CASSVGVYEQYF
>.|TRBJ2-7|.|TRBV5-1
TGCGCCAGCAGCTTGGCAACAGGGCTCAATGGGCAGTACTTC
CASSLATGLNGQYF
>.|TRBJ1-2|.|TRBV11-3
TGTGCCAGCAGCTTAGATACAGATGGCTACACCTTC
CASSLDTDGYTF
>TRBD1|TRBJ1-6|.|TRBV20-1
TGCAGTGCTCCAATGGGACAGGGACGTAATTCACCCCTCCACTTT
CSAPMGQGRNSPLHF
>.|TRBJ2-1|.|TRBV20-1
TGCAGTGCTAGAATCCTAGATGAGCAGTTCTTC
CSARILDEQFF
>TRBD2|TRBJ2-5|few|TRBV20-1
TGCAGTGCTAGATTTCCCCTAGCGGGAGGCGAGACCCAGTACTTC
CSARFPLAGGETQYF
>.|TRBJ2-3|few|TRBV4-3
TGCGCCAGCCACCCACGGGGCCGAGATACGCAGTATTTT
CASHPRGRDTQYF
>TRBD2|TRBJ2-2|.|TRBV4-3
TGCGCCAGCAGCCAAGGGACTAGCGGGACCCCCGGGGAGCTGTTTTTT
CASSQGTSGTPGELFF
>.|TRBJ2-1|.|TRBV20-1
TGCAGTGCTATTTCCCGTGGCTTGCGGGATGAGCAGTTCTTC
CSAISRGLRDEQFF
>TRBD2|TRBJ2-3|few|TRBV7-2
TGTGCCAGCAGAGAGAGCGGGAGGGCAGATACGCAGTATTTT
CASRESGRADTQYF
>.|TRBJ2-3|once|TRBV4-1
TGCGCCACCAGAAAGACTAGTCGCTCAGATACGCAGTATTTT
CATRKTSRSDTQYF